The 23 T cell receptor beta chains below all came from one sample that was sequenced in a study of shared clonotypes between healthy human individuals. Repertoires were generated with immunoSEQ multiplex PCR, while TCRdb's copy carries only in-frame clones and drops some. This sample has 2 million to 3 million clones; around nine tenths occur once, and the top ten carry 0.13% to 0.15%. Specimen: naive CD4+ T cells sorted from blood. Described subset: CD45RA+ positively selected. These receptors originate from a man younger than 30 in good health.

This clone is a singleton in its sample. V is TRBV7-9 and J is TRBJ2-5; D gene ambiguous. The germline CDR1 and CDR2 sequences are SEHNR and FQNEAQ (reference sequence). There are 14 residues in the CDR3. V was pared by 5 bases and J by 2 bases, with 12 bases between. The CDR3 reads CASSQGLGQETQYF. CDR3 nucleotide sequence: TGTGCCAGCAGCCAAGGGCTAGGGCAAGAGACCCAGTACTTC.

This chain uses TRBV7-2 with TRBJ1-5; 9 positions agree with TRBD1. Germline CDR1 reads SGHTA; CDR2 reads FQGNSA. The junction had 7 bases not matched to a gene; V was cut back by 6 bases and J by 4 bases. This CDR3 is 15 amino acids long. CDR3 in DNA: TGTGCCAGCAGTCGTGGGACAGGGATAAATCAGCCCCAGCATTTT. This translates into CASSRGTGINQPQHF. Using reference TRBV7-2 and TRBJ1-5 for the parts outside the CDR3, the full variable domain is GAGVSQSPSNKVTEKGKDVELRCDPISGHTALYWYRQSLGQGLEFLIYFQGNSAPDKSGLPSDRFSAERTGGSVSTLTIQRTQQEDSAVYLCASSRGTGINQPQHFGDGTRLSIL.

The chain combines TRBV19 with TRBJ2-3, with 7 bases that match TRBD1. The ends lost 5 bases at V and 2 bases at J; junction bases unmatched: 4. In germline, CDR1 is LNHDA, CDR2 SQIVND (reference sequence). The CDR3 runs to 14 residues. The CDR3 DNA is TGTGCCAGTAGTCGAAAGGGGGCCACAGATACGCAGTATTTT. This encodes CASSRKGATDTQYF.

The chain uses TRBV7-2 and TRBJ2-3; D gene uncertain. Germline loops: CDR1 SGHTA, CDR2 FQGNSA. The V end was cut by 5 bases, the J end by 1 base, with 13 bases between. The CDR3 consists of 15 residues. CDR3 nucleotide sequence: TGTGCCAGCAGCGGTCGGCCACCGGGCACAGATACGCAGTATTTT. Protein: CASSGRPPGTDTQYF.

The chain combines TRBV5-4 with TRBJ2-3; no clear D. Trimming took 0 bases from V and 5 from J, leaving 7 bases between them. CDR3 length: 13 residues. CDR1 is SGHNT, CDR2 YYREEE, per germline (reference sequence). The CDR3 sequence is CASSLVTIDTQYF. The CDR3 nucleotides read TGTGCCAGCAGCTTGGTTACGATAGATACGCAGTATTTT.

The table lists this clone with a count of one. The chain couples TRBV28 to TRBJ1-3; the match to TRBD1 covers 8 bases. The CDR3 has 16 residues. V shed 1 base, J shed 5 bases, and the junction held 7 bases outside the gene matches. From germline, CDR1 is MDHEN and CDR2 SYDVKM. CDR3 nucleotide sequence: TGTGCCAGCAGTTTATCCACGGGACAGGATAGAAACACCATATATTTT. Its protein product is CASSLSTGQDRNTIYF.

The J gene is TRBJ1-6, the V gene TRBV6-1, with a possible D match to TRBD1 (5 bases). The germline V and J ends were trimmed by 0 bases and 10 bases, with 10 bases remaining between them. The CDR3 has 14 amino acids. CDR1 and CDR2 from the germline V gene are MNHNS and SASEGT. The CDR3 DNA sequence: TGTGCCAGCAGTGAAGCGTGGGGGGACTCACCCCTCCACTTT. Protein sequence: CASSEAWGDSPLHF.

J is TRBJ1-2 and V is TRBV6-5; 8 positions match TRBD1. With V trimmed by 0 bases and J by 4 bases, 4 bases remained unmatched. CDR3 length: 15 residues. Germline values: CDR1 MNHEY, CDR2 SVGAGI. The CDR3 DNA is TGTGCCAGCAGTTACTCCCCACAGGGGGGCTATGGCTACACCTTC. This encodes CASSYSPQGGYGYTF.

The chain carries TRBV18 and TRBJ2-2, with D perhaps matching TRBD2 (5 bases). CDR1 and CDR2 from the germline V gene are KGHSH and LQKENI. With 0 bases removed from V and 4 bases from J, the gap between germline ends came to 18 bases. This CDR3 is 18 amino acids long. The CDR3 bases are TGTGCCAGCTCACCACCTTTCTTGGGAGAAAGGAGCACCGGGGAGCTGTTTTTT. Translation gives CASSPPFLGERSTGELFF. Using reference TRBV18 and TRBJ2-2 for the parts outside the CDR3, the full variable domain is NAGVMQNPRHLVRRRGQEARLRCSPMKGHSHVYWYRQLPEEGLKFMVYLQKENIIDESGMPKERFSAEFPKEGPSILRIQQVVRGDSAAYFCASSPPFLGERSTGELFFGEGSRLTVL.

The CDR3 protein is CASSQPGEGDYGYTF. The CDR3 DNA sequence: TGTGCCAGCAGCCAGCCTGGGGAGGGGGACTATGGCTACACCTTC. This chain joins TRBV4-2 and TRBJ1-2; tentatively, D is TRBD1 (6 bases). The V end was cut by 3 bases, the J end by 3 bases, with 14 bases between. The CDR3 spans 15 residues. CDR1 LGHNA and CDR2 YNFKEQ come from the germline V gene.

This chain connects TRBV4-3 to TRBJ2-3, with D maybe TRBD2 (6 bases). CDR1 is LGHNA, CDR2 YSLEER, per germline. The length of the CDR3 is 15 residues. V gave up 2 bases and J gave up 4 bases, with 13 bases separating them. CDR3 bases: TGCGCCAGCAGCCAACGTGCGGGATTTTCAGATACGCAGTATTTT. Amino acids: CASSQRAGFSDTQYF.

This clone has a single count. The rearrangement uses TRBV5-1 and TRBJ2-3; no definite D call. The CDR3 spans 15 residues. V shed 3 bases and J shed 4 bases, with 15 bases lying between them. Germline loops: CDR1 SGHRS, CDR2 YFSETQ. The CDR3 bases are TGCGCCAGCAGCTCGGCTGCTATAGCACCAGATACGCAGTATTTT. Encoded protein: CASSSAAIAPDTQYF.

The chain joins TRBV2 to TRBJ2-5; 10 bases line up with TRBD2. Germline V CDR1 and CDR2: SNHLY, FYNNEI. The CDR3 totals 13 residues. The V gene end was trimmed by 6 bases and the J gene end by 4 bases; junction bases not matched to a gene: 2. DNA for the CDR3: TGTGCCAGCAGGGGACTAGCGCGAGAGACCCAGTACTTC. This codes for CASRGLARETQYF.

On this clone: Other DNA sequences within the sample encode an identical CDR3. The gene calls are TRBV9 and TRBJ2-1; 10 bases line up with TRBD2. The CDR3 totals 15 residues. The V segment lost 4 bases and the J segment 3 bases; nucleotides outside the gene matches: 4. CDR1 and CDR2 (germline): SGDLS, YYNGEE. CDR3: CASSPRLAGYNEQFF. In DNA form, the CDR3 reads TGTGCCAGCAGCCCGCGACTAGCGGGCTACAATGAGCAGTTCTTC.

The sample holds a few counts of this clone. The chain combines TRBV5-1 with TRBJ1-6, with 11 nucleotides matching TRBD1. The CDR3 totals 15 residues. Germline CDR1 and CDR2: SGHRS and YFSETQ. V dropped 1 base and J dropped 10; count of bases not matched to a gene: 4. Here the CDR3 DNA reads TGCGCCAGCAGCTTGACGGGACAGGGGGAGTCACCCCTCCACTTT. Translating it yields CASSLTGQGESPLHF.

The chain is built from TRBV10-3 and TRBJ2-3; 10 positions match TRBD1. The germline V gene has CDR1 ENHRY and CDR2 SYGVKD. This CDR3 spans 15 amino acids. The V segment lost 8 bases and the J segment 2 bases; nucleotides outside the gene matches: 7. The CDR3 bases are TGTGCCATCGCACCCGGGACAGGGGACACAGATACGCAGTATTTT. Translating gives CAIAPGTGDTDTQYF.

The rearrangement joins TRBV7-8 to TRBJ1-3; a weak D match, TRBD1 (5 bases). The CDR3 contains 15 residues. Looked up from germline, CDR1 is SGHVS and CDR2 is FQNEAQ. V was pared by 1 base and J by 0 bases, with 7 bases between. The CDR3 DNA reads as TGTGCCAGCAGCTTAGACAGGCCCTCTGGAAACACCATATATTTT. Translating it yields CASSLDRPSGNTIYF.

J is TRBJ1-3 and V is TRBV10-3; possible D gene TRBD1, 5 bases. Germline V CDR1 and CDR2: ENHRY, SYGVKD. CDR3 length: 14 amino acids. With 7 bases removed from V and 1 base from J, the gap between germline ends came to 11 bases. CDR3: CAITHEGSGNTIYF. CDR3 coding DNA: TGTGCCATCACCCACGAGGGGTCTGGAAACACCATATATTTT.

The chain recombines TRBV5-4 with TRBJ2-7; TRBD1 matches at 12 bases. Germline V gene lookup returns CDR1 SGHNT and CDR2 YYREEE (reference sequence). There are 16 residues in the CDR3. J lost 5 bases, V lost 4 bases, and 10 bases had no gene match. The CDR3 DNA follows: TGTGCCAGCAGCCGCACCGGGACAGGGGGCTTCGACGAGCAGTACTTC. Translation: CASSRTGTGGFDEQYF. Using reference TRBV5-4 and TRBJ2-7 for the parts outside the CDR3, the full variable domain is ETGVTQSPTHLIKTRGQQVTLRCSSQSGHNTVSWYQQALGQGPQFIFQYYREEENGRGNFPPRFSGLQFPNYSSELNVNALELDDSALYLCASSRTGTGGFDEQYFGPGTRLTVT.

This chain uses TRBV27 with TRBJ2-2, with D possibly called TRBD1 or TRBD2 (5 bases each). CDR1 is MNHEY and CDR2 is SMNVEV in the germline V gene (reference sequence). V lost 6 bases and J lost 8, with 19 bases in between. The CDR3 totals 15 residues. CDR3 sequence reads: CASSWDGQRVGELFF. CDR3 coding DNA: TGTGCCAGCAGCTGGGACGGTCAGAGAGTGGGGGAGCTGTTTTTT.

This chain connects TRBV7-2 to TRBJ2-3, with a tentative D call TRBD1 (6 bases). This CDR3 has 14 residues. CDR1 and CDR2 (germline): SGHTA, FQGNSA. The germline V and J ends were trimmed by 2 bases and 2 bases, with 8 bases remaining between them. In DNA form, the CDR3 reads TGTGCCAGCAGCTTACGGGACACCACAGATACGCAGTATTTT. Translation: CASSLRDTTDTQYF.

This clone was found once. The CDR3 nucleotides are TGTGCCAGTAGTATAAGAGGCCGTGCGCCGGGACTAGCGGGGGTCCTCTCCTACGAGCAGTACTTC. Amino acids: CASSIRGRAPGLAGVLSYEQYF. The chain combines TRBV19 with TRBJ2-7, with TRBD2 matching 14 bases. In germline, CDR1 is LNHDA, CDR2 SQIVND (reference sequence). After removal of 2 bases from V and 0 bases from J, the junction contained 18 bases not matched to a gene. The CDR3 has 22 amino acids. Complete variable domain (other parts from reference TRBV19 and TRBJ2-7): DGGITQSPKYLFRKEGQNVTLSCEQNLNHDAMYWYRQDPGQGLRLIYYSQIVNDFQKGDIAEGYSVSREKKESFPLTVTSAQKNPTAFYLCASSIRGRAPGLAGVLSYEQYFGPGTRLTVT.

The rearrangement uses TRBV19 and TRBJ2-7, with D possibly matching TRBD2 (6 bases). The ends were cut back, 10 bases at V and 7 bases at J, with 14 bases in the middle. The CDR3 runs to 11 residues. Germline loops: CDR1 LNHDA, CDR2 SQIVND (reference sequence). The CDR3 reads CATSGGREQYF. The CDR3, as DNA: TGTGCCACCTCCGGAGGGCGGGAGCAGTACTTC.